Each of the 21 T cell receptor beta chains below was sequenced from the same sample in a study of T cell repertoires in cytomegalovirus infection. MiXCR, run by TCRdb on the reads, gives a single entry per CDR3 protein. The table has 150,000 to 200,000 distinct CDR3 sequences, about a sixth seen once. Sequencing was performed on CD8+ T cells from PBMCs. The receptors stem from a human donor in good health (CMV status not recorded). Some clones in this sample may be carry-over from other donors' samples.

The CDR3 is CSGDRVNTEAFF. DNA for the CDR3: TGCAGCGGGGACAGGGTCAACACTGAAGCTTTCTTT. The gene calls are TRBV29-1 and TRBJ1-1; 9 bases line up with TRBD1. Germline V lookup: CDR1 SQVTM, CDR2 ANQGSEA. The CDR3 is 12 residues long. The V segment lost 7 bases and the J segment 2 bases; nucleotides outside the gene matches: 2.

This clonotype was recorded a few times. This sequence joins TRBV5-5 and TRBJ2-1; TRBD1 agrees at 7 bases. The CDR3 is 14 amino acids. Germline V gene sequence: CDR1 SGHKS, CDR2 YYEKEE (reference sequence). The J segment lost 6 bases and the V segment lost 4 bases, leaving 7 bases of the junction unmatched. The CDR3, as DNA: TGTGCCAGCAGCGACCACAGGGGAAGCAATGAGCAGTTCTTC. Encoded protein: CASSDHRGSNEQFF.

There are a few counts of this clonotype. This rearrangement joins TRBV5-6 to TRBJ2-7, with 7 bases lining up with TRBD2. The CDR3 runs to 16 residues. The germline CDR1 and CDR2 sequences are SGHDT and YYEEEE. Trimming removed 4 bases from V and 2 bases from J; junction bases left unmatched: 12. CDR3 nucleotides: TGTGCCAGCAGCGTTTTATGGGACTACACAACCTACGAGCAGTACTTC. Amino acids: CASSVLWDYTTYEQYF.

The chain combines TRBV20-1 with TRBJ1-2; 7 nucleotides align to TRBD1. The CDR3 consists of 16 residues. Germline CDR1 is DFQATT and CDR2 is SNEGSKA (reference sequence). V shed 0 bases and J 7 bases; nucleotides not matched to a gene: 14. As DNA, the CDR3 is TGCAGTGCTAGAGATTTCTCGGAGGGGGCGCAGAGTGGCTACACCTTC. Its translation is CSARDFSEGAQSGYTF.

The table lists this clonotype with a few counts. The CDR3 DNA reads TGTGCCAGCAGCCCCTCCCAGAGGGATAGCTCCTACGAGCAGTACTTC. It codes for CASSPSQRDSSYEQYF. V usage is TRBV7-9 and J usage is TRBJ2-7; D possibly corresponds to TRBD2 (5 bases). The V and J ends lost 5 bases and 0 bases respectively, with 17 bases between them. The CDR3 covers 16 residues. Germline V gene lookup returns CDR1 SEHNR and CDR2 FQNEAQ (reference sequence).

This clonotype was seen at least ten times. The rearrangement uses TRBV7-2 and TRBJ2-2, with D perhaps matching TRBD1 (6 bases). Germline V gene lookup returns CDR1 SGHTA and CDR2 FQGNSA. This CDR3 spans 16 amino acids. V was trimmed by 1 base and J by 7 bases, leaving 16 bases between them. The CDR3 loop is CASSLGRGSILGELFF. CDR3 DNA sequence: TGTGCCAGCAGCTTAGGCAGGGGATCTATCCTCGGGGAGCTGTTTTTT.

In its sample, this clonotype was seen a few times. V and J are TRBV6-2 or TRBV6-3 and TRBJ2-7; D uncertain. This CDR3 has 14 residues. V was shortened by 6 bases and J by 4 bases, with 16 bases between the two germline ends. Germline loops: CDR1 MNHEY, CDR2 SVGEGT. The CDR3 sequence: CASSQRRTDYEQYF. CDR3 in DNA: TGTGCCAGCAGCCAACGACGAACAGATTACGAGCAGTACTTC.

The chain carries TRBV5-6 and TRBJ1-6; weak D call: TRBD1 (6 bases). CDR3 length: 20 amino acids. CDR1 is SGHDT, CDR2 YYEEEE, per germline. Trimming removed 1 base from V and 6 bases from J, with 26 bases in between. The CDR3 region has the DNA TGTGCCAGCAGCTTGTGGTCGACTTACAGGGTTCCTTCCAGTAATTCACCCCTCCACTTT. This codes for CASSLWSTYRVPSSNSPLHF. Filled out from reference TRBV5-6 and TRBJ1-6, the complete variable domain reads DAGVTQSPTHLIKTRGQQVTLRCSPKSGHDTVSWYQQALGQGPQFIFQYYEEEERQRGNFPDRFSGHQFPNYSSELNVNALLLGDSALYLCASSLWSTYRVPSSNSPLHFGNGTRLTVT.

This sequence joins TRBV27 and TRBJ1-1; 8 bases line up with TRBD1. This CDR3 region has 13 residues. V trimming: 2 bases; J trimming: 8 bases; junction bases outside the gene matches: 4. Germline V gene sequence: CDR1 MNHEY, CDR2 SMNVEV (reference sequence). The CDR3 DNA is TGTGCCAGCAGTTTAATCCGGGACAGGGAAGCTTTCTTT. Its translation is CASSLIRDREAFF.

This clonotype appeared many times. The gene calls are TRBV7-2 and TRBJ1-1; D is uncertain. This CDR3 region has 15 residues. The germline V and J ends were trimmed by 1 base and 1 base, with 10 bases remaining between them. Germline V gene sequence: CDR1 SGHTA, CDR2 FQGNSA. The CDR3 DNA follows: TGTGCCAGCAGCTTAGTTGAGGGAACGAACACTGAAGCTTTCTTT. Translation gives CASSLVEGTNTEAFF. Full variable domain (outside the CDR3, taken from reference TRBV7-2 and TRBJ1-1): GAGVSQSPSNKVTEKGKDVELRCDPISGHTALYWYRQSLGQGLEFLIYFQGNSAPDKSGLPSDRFSAERTGGSVSTLTIQRTQQEDSAVYLCASSLVEGTNTEAFFGQGTRLTVV.

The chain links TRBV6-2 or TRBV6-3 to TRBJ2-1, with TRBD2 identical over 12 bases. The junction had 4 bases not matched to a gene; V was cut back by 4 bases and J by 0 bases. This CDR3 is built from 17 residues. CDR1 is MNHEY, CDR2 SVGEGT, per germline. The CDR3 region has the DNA TGTGCCAGCAGTTCCCGGACTAGCGGGGTCTCCTACAATGAGCAGTTCTTC. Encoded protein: CASSSRTSGVSYNEQFF.

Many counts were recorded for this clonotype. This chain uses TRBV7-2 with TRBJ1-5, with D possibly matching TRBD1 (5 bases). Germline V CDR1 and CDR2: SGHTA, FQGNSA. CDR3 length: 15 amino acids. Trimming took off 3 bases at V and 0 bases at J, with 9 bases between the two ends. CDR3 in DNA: TGTGCCAGCAGCTTGGGGCCTTATAGCAATCAGCCCCAGCATTTT. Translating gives CASSLGPYSNQPQHF.

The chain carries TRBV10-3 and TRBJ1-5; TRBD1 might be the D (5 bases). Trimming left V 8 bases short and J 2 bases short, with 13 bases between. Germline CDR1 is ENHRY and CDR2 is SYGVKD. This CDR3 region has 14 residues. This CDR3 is CAIGGFMGNQPQHF. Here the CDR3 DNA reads TGTGCCATCGGGGGTTTTATGGGCAATCAGCCCCAGCATTTT.

This CDR3 reads CSVEDTGSSGNTIYF. The DNA for the CDR3 is TGCAGCGTTGAAGATACAGGGAGCTCTGGAAACACCATATATTTT. The gene calls are TRBV29-1 and TRBJ1-3; D perhaps matches TRBD1 (6 bases). CDR1 and CDR2 (germline): SQVTM, ANQGSEA. V gave up 0 bases and J gave up 0 bases, with 9 bases separating them. This CDR3 contains 15 residues.

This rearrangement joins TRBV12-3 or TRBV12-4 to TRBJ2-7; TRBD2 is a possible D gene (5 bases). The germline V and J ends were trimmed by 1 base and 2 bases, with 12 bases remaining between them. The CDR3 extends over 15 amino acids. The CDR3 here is CASSLERALTYEQYF. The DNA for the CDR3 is TGTGCCAGCAGTTTAGAGAGGGCCCTAACCTACGAGCAGTACTTC.

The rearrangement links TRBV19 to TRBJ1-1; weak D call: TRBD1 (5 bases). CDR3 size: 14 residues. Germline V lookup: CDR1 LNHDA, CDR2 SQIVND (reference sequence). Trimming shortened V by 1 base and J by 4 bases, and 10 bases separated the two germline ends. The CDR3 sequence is CASSIGGRGTEAFF. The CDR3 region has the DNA TGTGCCAGTAGTATAGGAGGGAGGGGCACTGAAGCTTTCTTT.

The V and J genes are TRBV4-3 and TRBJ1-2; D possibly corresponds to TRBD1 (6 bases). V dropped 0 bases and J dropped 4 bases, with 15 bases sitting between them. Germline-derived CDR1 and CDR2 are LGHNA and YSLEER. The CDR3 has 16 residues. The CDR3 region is CASSQDSGAVFYGYTF. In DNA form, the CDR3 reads TGCGCCAGCAGCCAAGATTCAGGGGCCGTTTTCTATGGCTACACCTTC.

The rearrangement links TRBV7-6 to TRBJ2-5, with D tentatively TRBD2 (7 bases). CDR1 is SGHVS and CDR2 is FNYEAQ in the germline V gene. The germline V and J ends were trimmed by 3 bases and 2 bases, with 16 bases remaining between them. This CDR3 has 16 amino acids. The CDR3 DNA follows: TGTGCCAGCAGCTTCTTTGCGGGGGCCCGACAAGAGACCCAGTACTTC. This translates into CASSFFAGARQETQYF.

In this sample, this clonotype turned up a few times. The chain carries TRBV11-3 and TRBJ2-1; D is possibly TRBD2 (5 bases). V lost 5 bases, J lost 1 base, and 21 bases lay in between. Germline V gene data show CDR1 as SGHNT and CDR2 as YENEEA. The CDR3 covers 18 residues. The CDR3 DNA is TGTGCCAGCAGCCCTAGTGAAGGAGCGAGGGTTTCCTACAATGAGCAGTTCTTC. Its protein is CASSPSEGARVSYNEQFF. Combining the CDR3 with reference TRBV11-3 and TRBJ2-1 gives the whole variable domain EAGVVQSPRYKIIEKKQPVAFWCNPISGHNTLYWYLQNLGQGPELLIRYENEEAVDDSQLPKDRFSAERLKGVDSTLKIQPAELGDSAVYLCASSPSEGARVSYNEQFFGPGTRLTVL.

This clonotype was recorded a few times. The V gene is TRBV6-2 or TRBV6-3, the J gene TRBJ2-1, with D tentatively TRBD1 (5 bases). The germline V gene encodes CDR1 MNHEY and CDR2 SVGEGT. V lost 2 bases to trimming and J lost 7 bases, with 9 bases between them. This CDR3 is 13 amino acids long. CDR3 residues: CASSYEDMNEQFF. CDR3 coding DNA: TGTGCCAGCAGTTACGAGGACATGAATGAGCAGTTCTTC.

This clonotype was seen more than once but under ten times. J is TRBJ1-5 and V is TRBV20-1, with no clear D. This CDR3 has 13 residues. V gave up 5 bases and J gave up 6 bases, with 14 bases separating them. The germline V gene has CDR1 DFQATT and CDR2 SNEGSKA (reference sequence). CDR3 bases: TGCAGTGCTGGAGGGAGGATGGGTCAGCCCCAGCATTTT. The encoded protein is CSAGGRMGQPQHF.